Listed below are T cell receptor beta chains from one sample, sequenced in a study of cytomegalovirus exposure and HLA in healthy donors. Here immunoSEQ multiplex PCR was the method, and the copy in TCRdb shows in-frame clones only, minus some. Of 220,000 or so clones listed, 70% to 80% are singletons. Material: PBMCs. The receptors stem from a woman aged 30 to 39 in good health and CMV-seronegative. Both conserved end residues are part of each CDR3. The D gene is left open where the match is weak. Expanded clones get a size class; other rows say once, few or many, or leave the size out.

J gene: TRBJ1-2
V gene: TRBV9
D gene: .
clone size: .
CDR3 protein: CASSLHEGANYDYTF
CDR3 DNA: TGTGCCAGCAGCCTCCACGAGGGAGCAAACTATGACTACACCTTC

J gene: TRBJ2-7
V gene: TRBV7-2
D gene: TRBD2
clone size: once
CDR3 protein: CASSLGVKRELSPSEQYF
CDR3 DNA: TGTGCCAGCAGCCTCGGGGTTAAGCGGGAGCTCTCCCCTTCCGAGCAGTACTTC

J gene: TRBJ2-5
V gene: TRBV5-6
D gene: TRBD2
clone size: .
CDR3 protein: CASSLNSGRPEQETQYF
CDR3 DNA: TGTGCCAGCAGCTTGAATAGCGGGAGGCCAGAGCAAGAGACCCAGTACTTC

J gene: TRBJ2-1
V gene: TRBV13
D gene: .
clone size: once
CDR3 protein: CASSLQGLTYNEQFF
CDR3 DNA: TGTGCCAGCAGCTTACAGGGTTTAACGTACAATGAGCAGTTCTTC

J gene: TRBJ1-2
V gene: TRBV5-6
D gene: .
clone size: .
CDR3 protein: CASSPGLTGLNYGYTF
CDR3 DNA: TGTGCCAGCAGCCCAGGATTGACAGGACTGAACTATGGCTACACCTTC

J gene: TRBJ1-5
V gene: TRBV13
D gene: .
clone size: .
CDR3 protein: CASSLGQGGDQPQHF
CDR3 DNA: TGTGCCAGCAGCTTAGGCCAGGGAGGGGATCAGCCCCAGCATTTT

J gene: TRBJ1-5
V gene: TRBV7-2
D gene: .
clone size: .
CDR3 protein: CASSSPGGGNQPQHF
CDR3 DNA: TGTGCCAGCAGCTCCCCGGGGGGGGGCAATCAGCCCCAGCATTTT

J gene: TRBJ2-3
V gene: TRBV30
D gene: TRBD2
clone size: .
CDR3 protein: CAWSSPSLAVGTDTQYF
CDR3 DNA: TGTGCCTGGTCCTCCCCCAGCCTAGCGGTGGGCACAGATACGCAGTATTTT

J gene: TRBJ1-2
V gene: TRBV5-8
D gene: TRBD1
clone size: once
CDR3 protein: CASSSTGVGDGGYTF
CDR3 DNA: TGTGCCAGCAGCTCGACAGGGGTAGGCGACGGTGGCTACACCTTC

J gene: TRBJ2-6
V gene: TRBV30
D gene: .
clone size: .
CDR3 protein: CGSGDSGANVLTF
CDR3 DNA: TGTGGCTCTGGAGACTCTGGGGCCAACGTCCTGACTTTC

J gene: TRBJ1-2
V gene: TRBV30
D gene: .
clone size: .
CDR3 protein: CAWKSAGGSTYTF
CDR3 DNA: TGTGCCTGGAAAAGTGCCGGGGGGAGTACCTACACCTTC

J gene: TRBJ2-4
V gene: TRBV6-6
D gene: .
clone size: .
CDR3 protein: CASSYIPQANVGVQYF
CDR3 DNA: TGTGCCAGCAGTTATATCCCCCAGGCGAACGTAGGGGTTCAGTACTTC

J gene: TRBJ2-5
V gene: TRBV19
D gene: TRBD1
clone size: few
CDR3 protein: CASRAGTAETQYF
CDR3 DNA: TGTGCCAGTAGAGCTGGGACAGCAGAGACCCAGTACTTC

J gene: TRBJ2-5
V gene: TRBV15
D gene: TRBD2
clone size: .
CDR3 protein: CATSTRLAGASETQYF
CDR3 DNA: TGTGCCACCAGCACCAGACTAGCGGGGGCGTCCGAGACCCAGTACTTC

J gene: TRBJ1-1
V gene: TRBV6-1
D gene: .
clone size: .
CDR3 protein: CASSGGVNTEAFF
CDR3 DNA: TGTGCCAGCAGTGGAGGAGTGAACACTGAAGCTTTCTTT

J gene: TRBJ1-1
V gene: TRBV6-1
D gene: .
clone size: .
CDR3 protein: CASSERELAVEAFF
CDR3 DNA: TGTGCCAGCAGTGAAAGGGAGTTGGCTGTAGAAGCTTTCTTT

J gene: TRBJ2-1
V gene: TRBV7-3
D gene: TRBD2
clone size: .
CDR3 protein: CASSFTMGTINEQFF
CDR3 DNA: TGTGCCAGCAGCTTCACCATGGGGACTATTAATGAGCAGTTCTTC